This T cell receptor beta chain was observed in a study of blood T cells in healthy people across ages. On the study more broadly: Using template switching, researchers captured about one barcoded beta molecule for each two T cells.

The CDR3 runs to 18 residues. From germline, CDR1 is LGHDT and CDR2 YNNKEL (reference sequence). Sample-barcoded 5' priming and a J-beta primer mix drove a second PCR of about 6 to 12 cycles. TCRdb used MiXCR to reprocess the 5' RACE reads, holding one entry per CDR3 protein. The sample records about 680,000 distinct CDR3 sequences, 49% being singletons. With regard to this clonotype: Its antigen is not identified. This may arise from a read error, as a much more abundant clone is one base away.

Findings and caveats of the study: Bulk PBMC profiling left naive and antigen-experienced comparisons inconclusive. The study found more naive CD4+ cells and higher diversity in long-lived than aged donors.

The material sequenced was blood. This receptor was taken from an older woman in good health. The V gene is TRBV3-1, the J gene TRBJ2-6; maybe TRBD1 (6 bases). The CDR3 region is CARSHRHRALSGANVLTF. CDR3 DNA sequence: TGTGCCCGCAGCCATCGGCACAGGGCCTTGTCTGGGGCCAACGTCCTGACTTTC.